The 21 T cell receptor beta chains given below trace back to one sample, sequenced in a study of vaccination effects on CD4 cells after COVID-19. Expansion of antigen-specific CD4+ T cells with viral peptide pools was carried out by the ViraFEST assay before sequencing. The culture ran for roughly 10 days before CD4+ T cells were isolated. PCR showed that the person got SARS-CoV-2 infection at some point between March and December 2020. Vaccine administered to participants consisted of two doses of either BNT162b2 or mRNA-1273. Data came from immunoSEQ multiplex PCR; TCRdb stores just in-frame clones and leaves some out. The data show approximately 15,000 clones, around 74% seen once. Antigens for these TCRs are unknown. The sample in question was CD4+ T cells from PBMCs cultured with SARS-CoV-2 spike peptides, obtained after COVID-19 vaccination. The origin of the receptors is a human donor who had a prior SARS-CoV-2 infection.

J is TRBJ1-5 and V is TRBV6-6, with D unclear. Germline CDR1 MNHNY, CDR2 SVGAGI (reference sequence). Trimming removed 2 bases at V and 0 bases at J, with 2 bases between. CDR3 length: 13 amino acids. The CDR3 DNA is TGTGCCAGCAGTTACAATAGCAATCAGCCCCAGCATTTT. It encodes CASSYNSNQPQHF.

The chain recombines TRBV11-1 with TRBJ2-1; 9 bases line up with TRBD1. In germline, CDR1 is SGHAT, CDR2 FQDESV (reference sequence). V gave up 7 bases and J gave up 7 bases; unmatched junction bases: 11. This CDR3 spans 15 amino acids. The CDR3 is CASMRPGQGVNEQFF. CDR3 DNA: TGTGCCAGCATGCGACCGGGACAGGGCGTGAATGAGCAGTTCTTC.

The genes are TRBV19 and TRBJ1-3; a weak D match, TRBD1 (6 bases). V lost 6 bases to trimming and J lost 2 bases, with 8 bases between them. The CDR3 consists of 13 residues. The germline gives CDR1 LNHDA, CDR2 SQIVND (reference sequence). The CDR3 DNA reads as TGTGCCAGTAGCCGGGACACTGGAAACACCATATATTTT. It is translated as CASSRDTGNTIYF.

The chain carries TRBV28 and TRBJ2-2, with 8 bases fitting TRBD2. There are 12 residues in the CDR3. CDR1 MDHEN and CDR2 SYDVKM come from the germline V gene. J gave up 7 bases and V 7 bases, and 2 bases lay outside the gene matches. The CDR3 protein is CASTSGSGELFF. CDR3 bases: TGTGCCAGCACGAGCGGGAGCGGGGAGCTGTTTTTT.

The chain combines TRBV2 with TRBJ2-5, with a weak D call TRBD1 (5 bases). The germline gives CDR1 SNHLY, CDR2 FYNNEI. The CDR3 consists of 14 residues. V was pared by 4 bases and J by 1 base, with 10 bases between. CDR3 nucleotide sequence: TGTGCCAGCAGTGGATTTCAGGGCCAAGAGACCCAGTACTTC. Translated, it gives CASSGFQGQETQYF.

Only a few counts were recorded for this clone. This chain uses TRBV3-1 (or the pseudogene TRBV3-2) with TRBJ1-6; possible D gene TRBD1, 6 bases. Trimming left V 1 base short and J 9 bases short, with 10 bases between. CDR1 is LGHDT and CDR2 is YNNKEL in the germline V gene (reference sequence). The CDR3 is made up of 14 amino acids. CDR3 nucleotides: TGTGCCAGCAGCCAAGGGGGGCTCGGTTCACCCCTCCACTTT. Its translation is CASSQGGLGSPLHF.

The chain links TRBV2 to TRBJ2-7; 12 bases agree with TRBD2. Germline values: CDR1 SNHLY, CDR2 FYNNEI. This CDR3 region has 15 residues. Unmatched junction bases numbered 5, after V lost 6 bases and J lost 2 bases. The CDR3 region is CASRQASGGAYEQYF. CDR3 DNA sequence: TGTGCCAGCAGGCAAGCTAGCGGGGGGGCCTACGAGCAGTACTTC.

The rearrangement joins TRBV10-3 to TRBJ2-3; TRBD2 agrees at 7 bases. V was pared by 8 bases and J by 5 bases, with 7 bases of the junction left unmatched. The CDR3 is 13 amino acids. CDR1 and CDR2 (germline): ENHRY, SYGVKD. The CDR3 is CAIGGGPGDTQYF. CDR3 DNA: TGTGCCATCGGGGGAGGGCCTGGAGATACGCAGTATTTT.

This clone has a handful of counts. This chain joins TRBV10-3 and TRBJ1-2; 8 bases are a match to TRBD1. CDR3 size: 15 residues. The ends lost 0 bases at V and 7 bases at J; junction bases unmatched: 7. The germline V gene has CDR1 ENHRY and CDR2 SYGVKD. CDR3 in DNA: TGTGCCATCAGTGAGTCGGCAGGGGGCCTGCGTGGCTACACCTTC. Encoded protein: CAISESAGGLRGYTF.

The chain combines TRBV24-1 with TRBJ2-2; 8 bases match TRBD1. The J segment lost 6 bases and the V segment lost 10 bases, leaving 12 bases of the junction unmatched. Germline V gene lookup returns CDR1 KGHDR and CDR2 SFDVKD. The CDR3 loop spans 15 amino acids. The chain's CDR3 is CATPTGDFNAGELFF. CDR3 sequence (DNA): TGTGCCACGCCGACAGGGGATTTCAACGCCGGGGAGCTGTTTTTT.

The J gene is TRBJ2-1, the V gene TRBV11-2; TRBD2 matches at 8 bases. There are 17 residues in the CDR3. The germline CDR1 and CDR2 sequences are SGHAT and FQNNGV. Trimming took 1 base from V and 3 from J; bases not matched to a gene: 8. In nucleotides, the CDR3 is TGTGCCAGCAGCTTAGTTCGTCGGGGGGGCCTCTACAATGAGCAGTTCTTC. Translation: CASSLVRRGGLYNEQFF.

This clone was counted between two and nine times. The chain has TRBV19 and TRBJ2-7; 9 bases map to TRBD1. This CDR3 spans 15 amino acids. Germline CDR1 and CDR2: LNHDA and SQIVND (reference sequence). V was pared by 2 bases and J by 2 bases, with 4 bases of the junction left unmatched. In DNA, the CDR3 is TGTGCCAGTAGTATATCGGACAGGGGCCCCTACGAGCAGTACTTC. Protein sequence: CASSISDRGPYEQYF.

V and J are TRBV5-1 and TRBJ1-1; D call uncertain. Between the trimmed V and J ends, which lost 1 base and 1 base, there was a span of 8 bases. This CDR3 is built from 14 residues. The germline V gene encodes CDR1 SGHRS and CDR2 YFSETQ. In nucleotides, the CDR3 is TGCGCCAGCAGCTTGTTCCAGTCGAACACTGAAGCTTTCTTT. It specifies CASSLFQSNTEAFF.

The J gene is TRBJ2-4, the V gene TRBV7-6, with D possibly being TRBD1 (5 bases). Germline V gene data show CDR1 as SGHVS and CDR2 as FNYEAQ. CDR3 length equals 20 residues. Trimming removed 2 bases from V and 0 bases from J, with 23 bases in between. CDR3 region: CASSLPNREGATLAKNIQYF. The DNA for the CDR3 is TGTGCCAGCAGCTTACCCAATAGGGAAGGGGCCACGCTAGCCAAAAACATTCAGTACTTC.

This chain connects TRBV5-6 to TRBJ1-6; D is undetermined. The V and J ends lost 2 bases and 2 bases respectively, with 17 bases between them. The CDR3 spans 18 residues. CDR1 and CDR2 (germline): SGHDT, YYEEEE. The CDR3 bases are TGTGCCAGCAGCTTTGATAGGGTCGGGTACACCTATAATTCACCCCTCCACTTT. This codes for CASSFDRVGYTYNSPLHF.

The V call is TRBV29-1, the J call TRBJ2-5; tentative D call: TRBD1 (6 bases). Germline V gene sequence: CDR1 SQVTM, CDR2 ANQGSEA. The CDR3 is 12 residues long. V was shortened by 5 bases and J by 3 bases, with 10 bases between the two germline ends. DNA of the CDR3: TGCAGCGTTTTGACAGGTGAAGAGACCCAGTACTTC. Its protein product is CSVLTGEETQYF.

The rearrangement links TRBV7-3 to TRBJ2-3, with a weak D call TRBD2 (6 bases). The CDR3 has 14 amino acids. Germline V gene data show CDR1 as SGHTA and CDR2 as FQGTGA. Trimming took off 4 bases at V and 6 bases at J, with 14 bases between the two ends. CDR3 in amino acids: CASSSGLPGDTQYF. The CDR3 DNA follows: TGTGCCAGCAGCTCGGGACTCCCCGGGGATACGCAGTATTTT. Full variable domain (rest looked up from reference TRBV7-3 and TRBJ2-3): GAGVSQTPSNKVTEKGKYVELRCDPISGHTALYWYRQSLGQGPEFLIYFQGTGAADDSGLPNDRFFAVRPEGSVSTLKIQRTERGDSAVYLCASSSGLPGDTQYFGPGTRLTVL.

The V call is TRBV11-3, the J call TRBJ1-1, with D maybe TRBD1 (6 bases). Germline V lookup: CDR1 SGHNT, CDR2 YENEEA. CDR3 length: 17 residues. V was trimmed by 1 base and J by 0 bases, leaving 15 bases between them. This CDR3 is CASSLVLTGAVNTEAFF. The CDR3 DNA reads TGTGCCAGCAGCTTAGTACTCACGGGGGCAGTGAACACTGAAGCTTTCTTT.

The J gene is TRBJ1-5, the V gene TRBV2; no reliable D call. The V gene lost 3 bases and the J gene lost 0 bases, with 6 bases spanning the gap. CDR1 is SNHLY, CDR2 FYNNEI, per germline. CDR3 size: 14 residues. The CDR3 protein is CASSDRSSNQPQHF. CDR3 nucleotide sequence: TGTGCCAGCAGTGATAGGAGTAGCAATCAGCCCCAGCATTTT.

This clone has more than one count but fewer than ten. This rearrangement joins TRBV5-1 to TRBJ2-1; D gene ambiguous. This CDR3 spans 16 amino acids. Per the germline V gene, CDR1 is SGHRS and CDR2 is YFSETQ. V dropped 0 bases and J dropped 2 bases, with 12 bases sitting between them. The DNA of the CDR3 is TGCGCCAGCAGCTTGGCCGAGAGTAGCCCCTACAATGAGCAGTTCTTC. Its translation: CASSLAESSPYNEQFF.

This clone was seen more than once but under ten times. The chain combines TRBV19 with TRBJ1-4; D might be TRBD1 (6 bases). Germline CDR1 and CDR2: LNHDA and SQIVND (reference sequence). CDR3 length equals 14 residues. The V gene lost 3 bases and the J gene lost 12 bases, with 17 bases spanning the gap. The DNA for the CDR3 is TGTGCCAGTAGTATTTTAGGGGGAGGTGGACAACTGTTTTTT. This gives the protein CASSILGGGGQLFF. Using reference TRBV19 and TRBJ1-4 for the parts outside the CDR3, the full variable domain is DGGITQSPKYLFRKEGQNVTLSCEQNLNHDAMYWYRQDPGQGLRLIYYSQIVNDFQKGDIAEGYSVSREKKESFPLTVTSAQKNPTAFYLCASSILGGGGQLFFGSGTQLSVL.